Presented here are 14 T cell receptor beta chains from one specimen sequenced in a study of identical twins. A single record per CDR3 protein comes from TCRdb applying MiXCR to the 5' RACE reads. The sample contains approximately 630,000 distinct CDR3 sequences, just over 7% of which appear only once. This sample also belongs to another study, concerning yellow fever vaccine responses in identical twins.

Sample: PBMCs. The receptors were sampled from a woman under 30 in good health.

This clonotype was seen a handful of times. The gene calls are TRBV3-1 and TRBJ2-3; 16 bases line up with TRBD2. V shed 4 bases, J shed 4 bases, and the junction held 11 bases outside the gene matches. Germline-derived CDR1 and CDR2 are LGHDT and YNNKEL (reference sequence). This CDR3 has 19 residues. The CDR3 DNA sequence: TGTGCCAGCAGCCCATCGGGACTAGCGGGGGGGCTTGGGCCAGATACGCAGTATTTT. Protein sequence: CASSPSGLAGGLGPDTQYF.

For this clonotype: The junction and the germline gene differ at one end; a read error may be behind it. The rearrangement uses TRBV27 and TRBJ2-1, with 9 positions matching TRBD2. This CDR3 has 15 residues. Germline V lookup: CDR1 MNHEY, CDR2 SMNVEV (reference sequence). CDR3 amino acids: CASRRREGSYNVQFF. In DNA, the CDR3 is TGTGCCAGCAGGCGGCGGGAGGGCTCCTACAATGTGCAGTTCTTC.

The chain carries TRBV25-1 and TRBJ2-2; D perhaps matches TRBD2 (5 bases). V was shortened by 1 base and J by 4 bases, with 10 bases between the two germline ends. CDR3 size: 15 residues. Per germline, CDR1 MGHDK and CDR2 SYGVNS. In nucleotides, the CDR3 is TGTGCCAGCAGTGAATTCGGACTTTCCACCGGGGAGCTGTTTTTT. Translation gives CASSEFGLSTGELFF.

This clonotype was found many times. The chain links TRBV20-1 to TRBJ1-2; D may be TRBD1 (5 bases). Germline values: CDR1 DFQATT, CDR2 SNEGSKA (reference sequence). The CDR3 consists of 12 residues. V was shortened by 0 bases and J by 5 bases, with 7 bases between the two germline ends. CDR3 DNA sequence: TGCAGTGCTAGAGATAAGGGGTATGGCTACACCTTC. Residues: CSARDKGYGYTF.

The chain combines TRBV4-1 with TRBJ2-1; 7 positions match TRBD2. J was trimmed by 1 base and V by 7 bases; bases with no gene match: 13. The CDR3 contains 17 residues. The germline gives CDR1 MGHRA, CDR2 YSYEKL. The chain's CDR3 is CASTLREGGRSYNEQFF. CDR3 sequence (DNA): TGCGCCAGCACCTTAAGAGAGGGAGGGAGATCCTACAATGAGCAGTTCTTC.

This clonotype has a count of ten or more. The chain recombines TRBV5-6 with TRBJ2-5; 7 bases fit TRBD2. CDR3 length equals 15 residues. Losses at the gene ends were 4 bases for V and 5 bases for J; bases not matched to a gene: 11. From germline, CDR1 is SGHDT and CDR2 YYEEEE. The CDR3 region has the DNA TGTGCCAGCAGCCATGGTTGGGACTATGCGGAGACCCAGTACTTC. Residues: CASSHGWDYAETQYF.

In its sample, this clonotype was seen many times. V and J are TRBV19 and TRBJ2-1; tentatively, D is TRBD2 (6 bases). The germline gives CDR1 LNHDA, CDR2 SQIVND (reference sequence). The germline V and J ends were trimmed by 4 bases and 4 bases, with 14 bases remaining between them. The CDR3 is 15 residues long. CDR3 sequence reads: CASSTTSFRYNEQFF. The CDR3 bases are TGTGCCAGTAGTACAACTAGCTTCCGGTACAATGAGCAGTTCTTC.

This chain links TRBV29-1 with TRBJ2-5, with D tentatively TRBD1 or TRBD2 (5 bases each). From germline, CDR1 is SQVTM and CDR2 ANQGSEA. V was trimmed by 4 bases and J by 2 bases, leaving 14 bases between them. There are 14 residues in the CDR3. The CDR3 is CSVAPGALQETQYF. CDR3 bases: TGCAGCGTTGCGCCCGGGGCCCTACAAGAGACCCAGTACTTC.

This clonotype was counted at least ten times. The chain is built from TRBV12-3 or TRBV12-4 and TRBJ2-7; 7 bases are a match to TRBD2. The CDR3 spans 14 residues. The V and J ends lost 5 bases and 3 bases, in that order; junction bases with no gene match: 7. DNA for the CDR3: TGTGCCAGCAGTAAGGCGGGAGTGGGCTACGAGCAGTACTTC. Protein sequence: CASSKAGVGYEQYF.

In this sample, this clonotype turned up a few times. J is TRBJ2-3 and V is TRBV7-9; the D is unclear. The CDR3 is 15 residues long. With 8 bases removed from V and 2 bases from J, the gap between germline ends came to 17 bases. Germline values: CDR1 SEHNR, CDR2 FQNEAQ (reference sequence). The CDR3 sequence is CASAPTRLDTDTQYF. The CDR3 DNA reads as TGTGCCAGCGCCCCAACACGACTTGACACAGATACGCAGTATTTT. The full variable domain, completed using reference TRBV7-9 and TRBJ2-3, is DTGVSQNPRHKITKRGQNVTFRCDPISEHNRLYWYRQTLGQGPEFLTYFQNEAQLEKSRLLSDRFSAERPKGSFSTLEIQRTEQGDSAMYLCASAPTRLDTDTQYFGPGTRLTVL.

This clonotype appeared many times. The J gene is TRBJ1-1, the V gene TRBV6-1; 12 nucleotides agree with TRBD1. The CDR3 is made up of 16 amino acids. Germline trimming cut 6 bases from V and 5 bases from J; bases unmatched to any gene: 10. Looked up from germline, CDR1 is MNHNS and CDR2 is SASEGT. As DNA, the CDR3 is TGTGCCAGCAGCAACCGGGACAGGGGGCCGTGGACTGAAGCTTTCTTT. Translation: CASSNRDRGPWTEAFF.

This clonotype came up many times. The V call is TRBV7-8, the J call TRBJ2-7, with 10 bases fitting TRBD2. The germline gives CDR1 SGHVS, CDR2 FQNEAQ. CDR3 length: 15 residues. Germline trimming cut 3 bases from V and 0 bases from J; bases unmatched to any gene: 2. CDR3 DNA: TGTGCCAGCAGCTTCCGGACTAGCGGCTCCTACGAGCAGTACGTC. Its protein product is CASSFRTSGSYEQYV.

CDR3 region: CASRANRYNEQFF. The CDR3 bases are TGTGCCAGCAGAGCGAACAGATACAATGAGCAGTTCTTC. The chain has TRBV6-1 and TRBJ2-1; D is undetermined. Germline V gene lookup returns CDR1 MNHNS and CDR2 SASEGT. The length of the CDR3 is 13 residues. Trimming removed 6 bases at V and 4 bases at J, with 10 bases between.

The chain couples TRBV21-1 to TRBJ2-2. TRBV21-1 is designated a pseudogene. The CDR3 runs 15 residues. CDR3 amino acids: CASRKSGRNTGELFF. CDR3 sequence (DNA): TGTGCCAGTAGAAAAAGCGGGAGAAACACCGGGGAGCTGTTTTTT.